This T cell receptor (beta chain) was captured in a study of tumor-infiltrating lymphocytes in primary liver carcinoma. Across the study: Per sample, productive TCRbeta reads numbered roughly 3.65 to 7.5 million, similar across tissue types.

General study results and limits: Tumors carried a top-250-clone fraction significantly exceeding that of blood (p = 0.039).

On this clonotype itself: Its specificity is not known. The junction does not match germline at one end; this may be a read error.

Synthesis of TCR beta cDNA was carried out from 450 to 650 ng total RNA with a constant-region primer. Construction of TCR beta libraries relied on three successive nested multiplex PCR rounds employing slightly modified ARM-PCR. Each of the first two PCR rounds ran approximately 9 cycles with TRBV1-TRBV30 forward and C-beta reverse primers. MiXCR, applied by TCRdb to the multiplex PCR reads, yields one record per CDR3 protein. In the table there are more than 20,000 distinct CDR3 sequences, more than 70% of which are singletons. Co-extraction yielded RNA and DNA from approximately 20-30 mg of unsorted bulk tissue. Histology found more than 80% viable tumor cells per sample. The germline V gene has CDR1 MNHNY and CDR2 SVGAGI (reference sequence). The CDR3 is 14 amino acids.

This clonotype originated in a woman under 40 with primary liver carcinoma and hepatitis B virus infection. Material for sequencing was liver tumor tissue from sampling region 2. Subset reported: tumor region T2, inferior pole. This sequence joins TRBV6-6 and TRBJ1-1; D is undetermined. This chain's CDR3 is CASSPAARNTEGFF. CDR3 bases: TGCGCCAGCAGTCCGGCGGCGCGCAACACTGAAGGTTTCTTT.